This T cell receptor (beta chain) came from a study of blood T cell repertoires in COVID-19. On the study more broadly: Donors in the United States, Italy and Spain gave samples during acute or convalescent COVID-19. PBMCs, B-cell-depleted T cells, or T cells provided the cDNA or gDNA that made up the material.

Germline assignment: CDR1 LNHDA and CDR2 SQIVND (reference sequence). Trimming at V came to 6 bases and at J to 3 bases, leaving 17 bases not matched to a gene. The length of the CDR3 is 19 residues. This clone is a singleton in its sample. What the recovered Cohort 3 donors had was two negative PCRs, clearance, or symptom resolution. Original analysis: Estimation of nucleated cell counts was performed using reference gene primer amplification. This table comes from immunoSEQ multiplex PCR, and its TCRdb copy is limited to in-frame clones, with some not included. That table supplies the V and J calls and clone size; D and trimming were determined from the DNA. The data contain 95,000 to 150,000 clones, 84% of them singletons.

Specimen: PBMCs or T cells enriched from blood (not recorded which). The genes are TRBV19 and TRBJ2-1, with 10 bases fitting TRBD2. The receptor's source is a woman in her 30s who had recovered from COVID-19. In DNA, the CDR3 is TGTGCCAGTAGGCCTGGGGGGGTAGCGGGAGGCTTCCGCTACAATGAGCAGTTCTTC. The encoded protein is CASRPGGVAGGFRYNEQFF.